The 14 T cell receptor beta chains below were found in one sample sequenced in a study of long-term antiretroviral therapy in people with HIV (dated 2022 in TCRdb). Sequencing of the TRB variable region was done with the immunoSEQ hsTCRB v3.0 assay at survey level resolution. TCRdb took over this immuneACCESS table, retaining in-frame rearrangements with V and J assigned. Such tables are incomplete; in checked studies, under half of the missing clones stem from an unresolved V gene, and the remainder is unexplained. This sample is represented by some 24,000 clones; approximately 80% of them were singletons. Roughly 15% of the sample is taken by the ten largest. The starting material was unsorted PBMCs, obtained at the start of antiretroviral therapy, before treatment. These TCRs come from a woman aged 18-35 years with HIV.

The J gene is TRBJ2-2, the V gene TRBV9; 8 bases line up with TRBD2. J gave up 5 bases and V 1 base, and 4 bases lay outside the gene matches. This CDR3 spans 15 amino acids. Germline V gene data show CDR1 as SGDLS and CDR2 as YYNGEE. DNA for the CDR3: TGTGCCAGCAGCGTAACAGCGGGAGAGACCGGGGAGCTGTTTTTT. Protein: CASSVTAGETGELFF. The full variable domain, rest sourced from reference TRBV9 and TRBJ2-2, is DSGVTQTPKHLITATGQRVTLRCSPRSGDLSVYWYQQSLDQGLQFLIQYYNGEERAKGNILERFSAQQFPDLHSELNLSSLELGDSALYFCASSVTAGETGELFFGEGSRLTVL.

The V call is TRBV7-9, the J call TRBJ2-3; D is undetermined. The CDR3 contains 13 residues. Looked up from germline, CDR1 is SEHNR and CDR2 is FQNEAQ (reference sequence). The V and J ends lost 5 bases and 0 bases respectively, with 6 bases between them. CDR3 DNA sequence: TGTGCCAGCAGCCCACCTAGCACAGATACGCAGTATTTT. Translation: CASSPPSTDTQYF.

The CDR3 reads CASSLQGSSYNSPLHF. The CDR3 DNA reads TGCGCCAGCAGCTTACAGGGGAGCTCCTATAATTCACCCCTCCACTTT. This chain connects TRBV5-1 to TRBJ1-6, with TRBD1 matching 7 bases. Germline-derived CDR1 and CDR2 are SGHRS and YFSETQ. This CDR3 region has 16 residues. With 2 bases clipped from V and 0 bases from J, the junction kept 2 bases outside the gene matches.

CDR3 coding DNA: TGTGCCAGCAGCCCGACTAGCGGGAGCCTCAATGAGCAGTTCTTC. Encoded protein: CASSPTSGSLNEQFF. The chain combines TRBV11-2 with TRBJ2-1; TRBD2 agrees at 12 bases. Per germline, CDR1 SGHAT and CDR2 FQNNGV. This CDR3 region has 15 residues. The ends lost 5 bases at V and 6 bases at J; junction bases unmatched: 5. Together with reference TRBV11-2 and TRBJ2-1, the CDR3 gives the full variable domain: EAGVAQSPRYKIIEKRQSVAFWCNPISGHATLYWYQQILGQGPKLLIQFQNNGVVDDSQLPKDRFSAERLKGVDSTLKIQPAKLEDSAVYLCASSPTSGSLNEQFFGPGTRLTVL.

DNA of the CDR3: TGTGCCAGCAGCCCGGGTAGACCGAACACTGAAGCTTTCTTT. Its protein product is CASSPGRPNTEAFF. The chain recombines TRBV9 with TRBJ1-1, with D unclear. The CDR3 is 14 amino acids. Germline loops: CDR1 SGDLS, CDR2 YYNGEE. Trimming stripped 4 bases from V and 1 base from J, with 11 bases between. Supplemented by reference TRBV9 and TRBJ1-1, the full variable domain reads DSGVTQTPKHLITATGQRVTLRCSPRSGDLSVYWYQQSLDQGLQFLIQYYNGEERAKGNILERFSAQQFPDLHSELNLSSLELGDSALYFCASSPGRPNTEAFFGQGTRLTVV.

The rearrangement joins TRBV15 to TRBJ1-5; tentatively, D is TRBD1 (6 bases). V was trimmed by 2 bases and J by 2 bases, leaving 7 bases between them. The CDR3 is made up of 14 amino acids. Germline CDR1 LNHNV, CDR2 YYDKDF (reference sequence). CDR3 sequence reads: CATSRRTGNQPQHF. The CDR3 DNA sequence: TGTGCCACCAGCAGACGGACAGGCAATCAGCCCCAGCATTTT.

This clone has more than one count but fewer than ten. This chain connects TRBV28 to TRBJ2-2; weak D call: TRBD1 (6 bases). V was trimmed by 6 bases and J by 7 bases, leaving 12 bases between them. The CDR3 has 13 amino acids. CDR1 is MDHEN and CDR2 is SYDVKM in the germline V gene. The CDR3 protein is CASRQGLDGELFF. CDR3 in DNA: TGTGCCAGCAGACAGGGTTTGGACGGGGAGCTGTTTTTT.

This clone was observed once. The J gene is TRBJ1-2, the V gene TRBV28; D is undetermined. Deletions cut 7 bases from V and 3 bases from J, with 3 bases between. The CDR3 runs to 10 residues. The germline CDR1 and CDR2 sequences are MDHEN and SYDVKM. CDR3 in DNA: TGTGCCAGCATGGACTATGGCTACACCTTC. Protein: CASMDYGYTF.

The V call is TRBV27, the J call TRBJ2-2; D might be TRBD2 (6 bases). CDR1 and CDR2 (germline): MNHEY, SMNVEV (reference sequence). This CDR3 has 17 amino acids. Trimming took 10 bases from V and 5 from J, leaving 26 bases between them. This CDR3 is CATPLEGGNILTGELFF. CDR3 in DNA: TGTGCCACCCCCCTGGAGGGTGGGAATATCTTAACCGGGGAGCTGTTTTTT.

The genes are TRBV7-3 and TRBJ2-1, with 8 bases lining up with TRBD2. The V and J ends lost 5 bases and 7 bases, in that order; junction bases with no gene match: 10. This CDR3 comprises 15 residues. Germline lookup yields CDR1 SGHTA and CDR2 FQGTGA. The CDR3 loop is CASSRTSGVGNEQFF. The CDR3, as DNA: TGTGCCAGCAGCCGAACTAGCGGAGTAGGAAATGAGCAGTTCTTC.

The V gene is TRBV29-1, the J gene TRBJ2-4, with 12 bases aligning to TRBD1. Trimming removed 4 bases from V and 7 bases from J; junction bases left unmatched: 11. Germline CDR1 and CDR2: SQVTM and ANQGSEA. The CDR3 sequence is 16 residues long. The CDR3 DNA sequence: TGCAGCGTTGTCGGCACCGGGACAGGGGGCGAGAACATTCAGTACTTC. This encodes CSVVGTGTGGENIQYF.

This clone was picked up a small number of times. This specimen includes other DNA sequences encoding the same CDR3. The chain employs TRBV18 and TRBJ2-3, with unresolved D. The V gene lost 0 bases and the J gene lost 2 bases, with 3 bases spanning the gap. Germline V gene data show CDR1 as KGHSH and CDR2 as LQKENI. The CDR3 covers 13 residues. The CDR3 DNA reads TGTGCCAGCTCACCACCGTCCACAGATACGCAGTATTTT. It is translated as CASSPPSTDTQYF.

This clone was recorded only once. The chain joins TRBV4-3 to TRBJ1-2, with a tentative D call TRBD1 (5 bases). The CDR3 has 13 amino acids. From germline, CDR1 is LGHNA and CDR2 YSLEER. Trimming shortened V by 0 bases and J by 6 bases, and 8 bases separated the two germline ends. In DNA, the CDR3 is TGCGCCAGCAGCCAAGAGGGGGGGAATGGCTACACCTTC. It yields the protein CASSQEGGNGYTF.

CDR3: CASSEVGGSYNEQFF. The CDR3 region has the DNA TGTGCCAGCAGTGAAGTGGGGGGTTCCTACAATGAGCAGTTCTTC. The V gene is TRBV6-1, the J gene TRBJ2-1; possible D gene TRBD2, 6 bases. Trimming removed 1 base from V and 1 base from J, with 8 bases in between. Germline values: CDR1 MNHNS, CDR2 SASEGT. The CDR3 is 15 residues long.